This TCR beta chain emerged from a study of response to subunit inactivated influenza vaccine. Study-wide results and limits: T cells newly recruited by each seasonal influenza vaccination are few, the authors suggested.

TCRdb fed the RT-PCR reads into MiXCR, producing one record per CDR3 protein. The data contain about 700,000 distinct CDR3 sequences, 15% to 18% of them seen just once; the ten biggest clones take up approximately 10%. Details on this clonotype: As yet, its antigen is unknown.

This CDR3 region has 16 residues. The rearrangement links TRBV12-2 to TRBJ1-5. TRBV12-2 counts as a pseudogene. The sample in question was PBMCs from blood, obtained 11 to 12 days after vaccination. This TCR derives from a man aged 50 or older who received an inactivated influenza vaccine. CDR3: CASRLGGICGAQPQHF. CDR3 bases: TGTGCAAGTCGCTTAGGGGGGATCTGCGGGGCCCAGCCCCAGCATTTT.